This entry lists 8 T cell receptor beta chains sequenced from one sample in a study of beta chain features in type 1 diabetes. The isolated RNA, all of it, was reverse transcribed, so expressed TCRB transcripts were what got sequenced. Some clones are missing from TCRdb's copy, which holds only in-frame ones; the method was immunoSEQ multiplex PCR. In the table there are more than 150,000 clones, 10% to 15% of which are singletons. Input material: central memory CD4+ T cells from blood. The receptors stem from a young woman in good health.

This clone has a handful of counts. V and J are TRBV19 and TRBJ2-7, with 9 bases lining up with TRBD1. After removal of 8 bases from V and 5 bases from J, the junction contained 13 bases not matched to a gene. CDR1 LNHDA and CDR2 SQIVND come from the germline V gene (reference sequence). This CDR3 has 15 amino acids. The DNA of the CDR3 is TGTGCCAGTCGAATAGGGGGACAGGGTTCCCACGAGCAGTACTTC. This codes for CASRIGGQGSHEQYF.

A few counts support this clone. The chain employs TRBV30 and TRBJ1-3; TRBD1 is a possible D gene (5 bases). This CDR3 is 13 amino acids long. Per the germline V gene, CDR1 is GTSNPN and CDR2 is SVGIG (reference sequence). The V and J ends lost 2 bases and 3 bases respectively, with 8 bases between them. The CDR3 region is CAWSWGVGNTIYF. For the CDR3, the DNA is TGTGCCTGGAGTTGGGGGGTTGGAAACACCATATATTTT.

This clone was picked up a small number of times. DNA of the CDR3: TGTGCCAGCAGCTTGCTACAGGGGATAATCTACGAGCAGTACTTC. Its translation: CASSLLQGIIYEQYF. V and J are TRBV7-8 and TRBJ2-7; 7 bases align to TRBD1. CDR3 length: 15 amino acids. V lost 3 bases, J lost 3 bases, and 8 bases stayed unmatched. CDR1 SGHVS and CDR2 FQNEAQ come from the germline V gene. The full variable domain, its missing parts supplied by reference TRBV7-8 and TRBJ2-7, is GAGVSQSPRYKVAKRGQDVALRCDPISGHVSLFWYQQALGQGPEFLTYFQNEAQLDKSGLPSDRFFAERPEGSVSTLKIQRTQQEDSAVYLCASSLLQGIIYEQYFGPGTRLTVT.

This clone has just a few counts. The J gene is TRBJ2-7, the V gene TRBV2; D gene uncertain. Germline V CDR1 and CDR2: SNHLY, FYNNEI. The V and J ends lost 3 bases and 2 bases respectively, with 11 bases between them. This CDR3 has 14 residues. This CDR3 is CASSDSIVAYEQYF. The CDR3 DNA reads TGTGCCAGCAGTGATTCGATAGTTGCCTACGAGCAGTACTTC.

This chain uses TRBV6-1 with TRBJ1-5, with TRBD1 identical over 8 bases. Trimming at V came to 6 bases and at J to 2 bases, leaving 3 bases not matched to a gene. The CDR3 has 14 residues. Germline assignment: CDR1 MNHNS and CDR2 SASEGT. CDR3 protein: CASRGGQGNQPQHF. The CDR3 coding sequence is TGTGCCAGCAGGGGGGGACAGGGCAATCAGCCCCAGCATTTT.

This clone was seen a few times. The chain couples TRBV28 to TRBJ1-2, with 8 nucleotides matching TRBD1. Germline V gene lookup returns CDR1 MDHEN and CDR2 SYDVKM. J lost 6 bases, V lost 6 bases, and 9 bases had no gene match. The CDR3 runs 14 residues. In DNA, the CDR3 is TGTGCCAGCAGACATCAGACAGGGGCGCATGGCTACACCTTC. Its translation: CASRHQTGAHGYTF.

Only a few counts were recorded for this clone. The chain employs TRBV29-1 and TRBJ2-3, with 7 nucleotides matching TRBD2. The CDR3 totals 15 residues. Germline values: CDR1 SQVTM, CDR2 ANQGSEA. Losses at the gene ends were 4 bases for V and 0 bases for J; bases not matched to a gene: 7. Here the CDR3 reads CSVGTFSGSTDTQYF. CDR3 bases: TGCAGCGTTGGGACCTTTAGCGGGAGCACAGATACGCAGTATTTT.

This chain connects TRBV10-2 to TRBJ2-2, with D perhaps matching TRBD1 (5 bases). Germline CDR1 is WSHSY and CDR2 is SAAADI. The CDR3 sequence is 13 residues long. The V and J ends lost 2 bases and 5 bases respectively, with 6 bases between them. Here the CDR3 DNA reads TGCGCCAGCAGTGAGCAGGGAACCGGGGAGCTGTTTTTT. Its translation is CASSEQGTGELFF.